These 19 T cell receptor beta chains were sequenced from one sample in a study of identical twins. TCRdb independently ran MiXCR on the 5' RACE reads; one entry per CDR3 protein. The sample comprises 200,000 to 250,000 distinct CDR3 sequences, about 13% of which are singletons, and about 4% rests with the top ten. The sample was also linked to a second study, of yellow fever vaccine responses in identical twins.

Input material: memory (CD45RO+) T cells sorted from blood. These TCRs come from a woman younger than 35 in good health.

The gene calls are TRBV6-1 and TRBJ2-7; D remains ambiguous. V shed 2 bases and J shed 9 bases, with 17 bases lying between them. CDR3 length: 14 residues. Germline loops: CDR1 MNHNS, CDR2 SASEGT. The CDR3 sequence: CASSELRLKVRQYF. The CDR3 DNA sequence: TGTGCCAGCAGTGAACTGAGACTGAAAGTTCGGCAGTACTTC.

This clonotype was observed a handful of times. The CDR3 coding sequence is TGTGCCAGCAGATTCCGGCACCAAGCTTCTGGGGCCAACGTCCTGACTTTC. Protein sequence: CASRFRHQASGANVLTF. This chain joins TRBV6-1 and TRBJ2-6; D remains unclear. CDR3 length: 17 residues. V was trimmed by 6 bases and J by 1 base, leaving 16 bases between them. From germline, CDR1 is MNHNS and CDR2 SASEGT.

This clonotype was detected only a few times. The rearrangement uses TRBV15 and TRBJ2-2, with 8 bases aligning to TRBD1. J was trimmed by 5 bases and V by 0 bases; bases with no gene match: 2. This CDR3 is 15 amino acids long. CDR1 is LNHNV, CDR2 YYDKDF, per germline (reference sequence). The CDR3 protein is CATSREDRATGELFF. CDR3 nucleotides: TGTGCCACCAGCAGAGAGGACAGGGCTACCGGGGAGCTGTTTTTT.

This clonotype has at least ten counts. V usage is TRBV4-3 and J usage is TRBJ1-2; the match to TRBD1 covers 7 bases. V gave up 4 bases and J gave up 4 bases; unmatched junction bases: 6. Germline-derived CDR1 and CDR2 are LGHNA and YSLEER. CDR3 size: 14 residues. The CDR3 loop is CASSPNRGPYGYTF. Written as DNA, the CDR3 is TGCGCCAGCAGCCCTAACAGGGGTCCCTATGGCTACACCTTC.

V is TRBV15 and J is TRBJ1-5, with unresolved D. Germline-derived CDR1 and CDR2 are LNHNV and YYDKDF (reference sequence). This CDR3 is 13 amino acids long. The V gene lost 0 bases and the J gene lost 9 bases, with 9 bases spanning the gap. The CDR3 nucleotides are TGTGCCACCAGCAGAGACTCCTGGGGGCCCCAGCATTTT. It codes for CATSRDSWGPQHF. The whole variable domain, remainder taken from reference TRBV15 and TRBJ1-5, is DAMVIQNPRYQVTQFGKPVTLSCSQTLNHNVMYWYQQKSSQAPKLLFHYYDKDFNNEADTPDNFQSRRPNTSFCFLDIRSPGLGDTAMYLCATSRDSWGPQHFGDGTRLSIL.

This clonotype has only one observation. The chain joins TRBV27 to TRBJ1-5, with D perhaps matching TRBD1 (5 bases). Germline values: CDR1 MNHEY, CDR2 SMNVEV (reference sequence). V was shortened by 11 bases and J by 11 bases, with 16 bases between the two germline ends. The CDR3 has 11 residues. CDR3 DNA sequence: TGTGCCTCGGGGGGGTATGGGGCCCAGCATTTT. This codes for CASGGYGAQHF.

The CDR3: CATSRGQGIAYEQYF. The DNA of the CDR3 is TGTGCCACCAGCAGAGGACAGGGCATAGCCTACGAGCAGTACTTC. This chain joins TRBV15 and TRBJ2-7; 7 bases align to TRBD1. Germline CDR1 LNHNV, CDR2 YYDKDF (reference sequence). Unmatched junction bases numbered 5, after V lost 1 base and J lost 2 bases. CDR3 size: 15 residues. The whole variable domain, remainder taken from reference TRBV15 and TRBJ2-7, is DAMVIQNPRYQVTQFGKPVTLSCSQTLNHNVMYWYQQKSSQAPKLLFHYYDKDFNNEADTPDNFQSRRPNTSFCFLDIRSPGLGDTAMYLCATSRGQGIAYEQYFGPGTRLTVT.

Written as DNA, the CDR3 is TGTGCCAGCAGTCCAGCCAGCGGGGGGTCTGGGGCCAACGTCCTGACTTTC. This gives the protein CASSPASGGSGANVLTF. This chain joins TRBV6-1 and TRBJ2-6; TRBD2 agrees at 9 bases. The CDR3 consists of 17 residues. The trim removed 5 bases at V and 1 base at J, leaving 6 bases unmatched. Per germline, CDR1 MNHNS and CDR2 SASEGT.

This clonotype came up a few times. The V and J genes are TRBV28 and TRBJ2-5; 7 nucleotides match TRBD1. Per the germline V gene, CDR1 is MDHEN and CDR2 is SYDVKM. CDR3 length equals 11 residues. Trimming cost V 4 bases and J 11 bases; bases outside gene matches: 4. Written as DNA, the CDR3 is TGTGCCAGCAGTTCCCGGGACAGTCAGTACTTC. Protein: CASSSRDSQYF.

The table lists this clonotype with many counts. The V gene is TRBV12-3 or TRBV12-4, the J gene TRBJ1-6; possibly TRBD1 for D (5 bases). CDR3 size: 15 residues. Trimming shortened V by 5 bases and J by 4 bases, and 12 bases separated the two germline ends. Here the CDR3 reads CASSPQGLYNSPLHF. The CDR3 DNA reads TGTGCCAGCAGTCCCCAGGGACTTTATAATTCACCCCTCCACTTT.

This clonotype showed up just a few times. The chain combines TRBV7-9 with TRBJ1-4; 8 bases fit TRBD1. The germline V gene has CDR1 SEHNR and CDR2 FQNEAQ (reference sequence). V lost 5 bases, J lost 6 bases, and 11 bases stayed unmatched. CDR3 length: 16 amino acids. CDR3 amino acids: CASSPERQGKDEKLFF. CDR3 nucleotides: TGTGCCAGCAGCCCAGAGAGACAGGGGAAGGATGAAAAACTGTTTTTT.

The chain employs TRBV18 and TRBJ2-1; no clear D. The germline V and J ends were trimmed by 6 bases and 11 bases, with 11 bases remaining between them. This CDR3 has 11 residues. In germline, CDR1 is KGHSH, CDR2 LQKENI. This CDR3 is CASSPPGKQFF. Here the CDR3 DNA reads TGTGCCAGCTCCCCTCCTGGAAAGCAGTTCTTC.

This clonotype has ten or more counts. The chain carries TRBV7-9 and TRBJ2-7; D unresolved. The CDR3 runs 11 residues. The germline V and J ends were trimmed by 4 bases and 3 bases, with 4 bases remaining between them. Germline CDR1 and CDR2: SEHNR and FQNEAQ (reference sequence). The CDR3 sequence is CASSSYYEQYF. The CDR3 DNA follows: TGTGCCAGCAGCTCGTACTACGAGCAGTACTTC.

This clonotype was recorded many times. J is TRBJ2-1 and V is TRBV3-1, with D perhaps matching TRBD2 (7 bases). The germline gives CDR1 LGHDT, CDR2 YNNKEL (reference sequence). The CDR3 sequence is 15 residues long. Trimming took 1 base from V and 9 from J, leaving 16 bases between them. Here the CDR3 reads CASSQARGAGAEQFF. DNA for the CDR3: TGTGCCAGCAGCCAAGCTAGGGGGGCGGGGGCTGAGCAGTTCTTC.

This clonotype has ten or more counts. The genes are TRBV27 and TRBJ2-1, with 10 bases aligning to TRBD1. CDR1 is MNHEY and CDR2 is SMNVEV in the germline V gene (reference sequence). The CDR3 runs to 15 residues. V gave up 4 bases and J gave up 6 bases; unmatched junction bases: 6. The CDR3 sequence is CASSWAGQGINEQFF. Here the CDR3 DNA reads TGTGCCAGCAGTTGGGCGGGACAGGGGATCAATGAGCAGTTCTTC.

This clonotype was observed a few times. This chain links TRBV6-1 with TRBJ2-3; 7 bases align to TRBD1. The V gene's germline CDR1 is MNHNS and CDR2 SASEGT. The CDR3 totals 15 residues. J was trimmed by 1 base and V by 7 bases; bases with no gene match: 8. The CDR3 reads CASMREDRGTDTQYF. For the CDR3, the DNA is TGTGCCAGCATGAGGGAAGACAGGGGCACAGATACGCAGTATTTT.

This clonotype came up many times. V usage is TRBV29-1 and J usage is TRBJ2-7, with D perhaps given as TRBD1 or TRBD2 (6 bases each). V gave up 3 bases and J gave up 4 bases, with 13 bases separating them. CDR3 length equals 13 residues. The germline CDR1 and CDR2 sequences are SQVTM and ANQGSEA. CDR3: CSVDRGAGYEQYF. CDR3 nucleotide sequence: TGCAGCGTTGACAGGGGCGCGGGGTACGAGCAGTACTTC.

As DNA, the CDR3 is TGTGCCAGCAGCATCAGCGGAGCGGGAGGGCCACACGAGCAGTACTTC. This gives the protein CASSISGAGGPHEQYF. The V gene is TRBV5-6, the J gene TRBJ2-7; 10 bases align to TRBD2. In germline, CDR1 is SGHDT, CDR2 YYEEEE. This CDR3 has 16 residues. With 4 bases clipped from V and 5 bases from J, the junction kept 12 bases outside the gene matches.

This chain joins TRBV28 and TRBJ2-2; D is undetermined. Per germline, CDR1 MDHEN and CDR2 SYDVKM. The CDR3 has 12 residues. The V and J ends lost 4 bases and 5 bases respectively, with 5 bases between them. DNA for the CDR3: TGTGCCAGCAGTTCAAGGACCGGGGAGCTGTTTTTT. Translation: CASSSRTGELFF.